The rows below give T cell receptor beta chains drawn from one sample of a study of T-cell reconstitution after alpha-beta-depleted transplantation in children. TCRdb reprocessed the PCR reads via MiXCR and lists one record per CDR3 protein. The data contain roughly 340,000 distinct CDR3 sequences, roughly 17% of them seen just once; the ten biggest clones take up approximately 44%. Sample: PBMCs, mostly from graft donor cells, taken 360 days after TCRalphabeta/CD19-depleted stem cell transplant. These receptors came from a male patient aged 2 to 9 who had a stem cell transplant for acute lymphoblastic leukemia, so the T cells may come from the graft donor. The CDR3 runs from the conserved cysteine through the conserved F or W. Each record gives: D gene, clone size, J gene, V gene, CDR3 protein, CDR3 DNA. A D gene is named only where the DNA matches it firmly. The listing skips clone size in some rows; elsewhere it reads once, few, many or a size class.

>.|few|TRBJ1-5|TRBV10-3
CAISERQGPNQPQHF
TGTGCCATCAGTGAAAGGCAGGGCCCAAATCAGCCCCAGCATTTT
>.|.|TRBJ1-1|TRBV7-9
CASSLAVGRITEAFF
TGTGCCAGCAGCTTAGCGGTAGGACGGATAACTGAAGCTTTCTTT
>TRBD1|.|TRBJ2-1|TRBV25-1
CASSVPGTGRNEQFF
TGTGCCAGCAGTGTCCCCGGGACAGGGAGGAATGAGCAGTTCTTC
>.|few|TRBJ2-3|TRBV2
CASGTGYTDTQYF
TGTGCCAGCGGCACCGGCTACACAGATACGCAGTATTTT
>TRBD2|few|TRBJ2-2|TRBV29-1
CSVEMREHTGELFF
TGCAGCGTTGAAATGCGGGAGCACACCGGGGAGCTGTTTTTT
>TRBD1|.|TRBJ1-4|TRBV20-1
CSARGGTGGQGEKLFF
TGCAGTGCTAGAGGCGGGACAGGGGGCCAGGGTGAAAAACTGTTTTTT
>.|.|TRBJ1-1|TRBV25-1
CASSEYGQEAFF
TGTGCCAGCAGTGAATACGGGCAAGAAGCTTTCTTT
>.|.|TRBJ2-5|TRBV4-1
CASSQDVFQETQYF
TGCGCCAGCAGCCAAGACGTCTTCCAAGAGACCCAGTACTTC
>.|few|TRBJ2-3|TRBV6-1
CASSEQGADTQYF
TGTGCCAGCAGTGAACAGGGTGCAGATACGCAGTATTTT
>TRBD2|few|TRBJ2-1|TRBV9
CASSSEAGVGHNEQFF
TGTGCCAGCAGCTCAGAAGCGGGAGTAGGGCACAATGAGCAGTTCTTC
>.|many|TRBJ2-7|TRBV3-1
CASSHRYEQYF
TGTGCCAGCAGCCACCGGTACGAGCAGTACTTC
>TRBD2|many|TRBJ2-7|TRBV4-3
CASSPIAGVRAYEQYF
TGCGCCAGCAGCCCTATAGCGGGAGTTAGGGCCTACGAGCAGTACTTC
>TRBD1|.|TRBJ1-6|TRBV10-3
CAISFGQGSSPLHF
TGTGCCATCAGTTTCGGACAGGGAAGCTCACCCCTCCACTTT
>.|.|TRBJ2-3|TRBV7-2
CASTPEGGTDTQYF
TGTGCCAGCACGCCCGAAGGAGGCACAGATACGCAGTATTTT
>.|few|TRBJ2-2|TRBV28
CASNLFPGYSAGELFF
TGTGCCAGCAATCTTTTCCCAGGGTACTCAGCCGGGGAGCTGTTTTTT
>.|.|TRBJ2-7|TRBV6-5
CASSYSFGLHEQYF
TGTGCCAGCAGTTACTCGTTCGGGCTGCACGAGCAGTACTTC
>.|many|TRBJ2-3|TRBV28
CASSRSVGFTDTQYF
TGTGCCAGCAGTAGGTCTGTGGGGTTCACAGATACGCAGTATTTT
>TRBD1|.|TRBJ2-1|TRBV28
CASSLSPGQGGEQFF
TGTGCCAGCAGTTTATCCCCTGGACAGGGCGGTGAGCAGTTCTTC
>.|few|TRBJ2-7|TRBV9
CASSVAGSEYSYEQYF
TGTGCCAGCAGCGTAGCTGGGTCGGAATACTCCTACGAGCAGTACTTC
>TRBD2|.|TRBJ2-3|TRBV7-2
CASSLAGRAGASTDTQYF
TGTGCCAGCAGCTTGGCGGGAAGGGCGGGAGCCTCCACAGATACGCAGTATTTT
>TRBD1|few|TRBJ2-7|TRBV27
CASSRFGQGTPYEQYF
TGTGCCAGCAGTCGATTCGGACAGGGAACCCCCTACGAGCAGTACTTC
>.|.|TRBJ2-1|TRBV4-3
CASSQARTESYYNEQFF
TGCGCCAGCAGCCAAGCGAGGACAGAGAGTTACTACAATGAGCAGTTCTTC
>.|.|TRBJ1-1|TRBV28
CASSSLFGPNTEAFF
TGTGCCAGCAGCTCCCTCTTCGGGCCGAACACTGAAGCTTTCTTT
>TRBD1|few|TRBJ2-7|TRBV5-1
CASSLEPRTGIYEQYF
TGCGCCAGCAGCTTGGAACCCAGGACAGGGATCTACGAGCAGTACTTC
>.|.|TRBJ2-3|TRBV12-3/TRBV12-4
CASGTLHTQYF
TGTGCCAGCGGAACCCTCCATACGCAGTATTTT
>.|.|TRBJ2-7|TRBV28
CASSFVHEQYF
TGTGCCAGCAGTTTCGTCCACGAGCAGTACTTC
>.|many|TRBJ2-6|TRBV12-3/TRBV12-4
CASRPSSGANVLTF
TGTGCCAGCAGACCGAGCTCTGGGGCCAACGTCCTGACTTTC
>TRBD2|few|TRBJ2-2|TRBV7-2
CASSPRAGGITGELFF
TGTGCCAGCAGCCCCCGAGCGGGAGGTATCACCGGGGAGCTGTTTTTT
>.|many|TRBJ1-3|TRBV5-5
CASSSAAVDTIYF
TGTGCCAGCAGTTCAGCGGCCGTAGACACCATATATTTT
>.|many|TRBJ2-1|TRBV4-2
CASSQVGRRHQGNEQFF
TGTGCCAGCAGCCAAGTTGGGAGGAGGCATCAGGGGAATGAGCAGTTCTTC
>TRBD1|.|TRBJ2-3|TRBV10-3
CAISDRAQTDTQYF
TGTGCCATCAGCGACAGGGCCCAGACAGATACGCAGTATTTT
>.|many|TRBJ2-5|TRBV10-3
CAISGGQQETQYF
TGTGCCATCAGCGGCGGACAGCAAGAGACCCAGTACTTC
>.|.|TRBJ2-7|TRBV5-1
CASSLAAGRSYEQYF
TGCGCCAGCAGCTTGGCCGCGGGGAGGTCCTACGAGCAGTACTTC
>.|few|TRBJ2-7|TRBV7-9
CASSLEQSPLYEQYF
TGTGCCAGCAGCTTAGAACAATCACCGCTCTACGAGCAGTACTTC
>.|.|TRBJ2-1|TRBV27
CASSPANYNEQFF
TGTGCCAGCAGTCCCGCGAATTACAATGAGCAGTTCTTC
>.|few|TRBJ2-5|TRBV7-7
CASSLKVGGSEAQYF
TGTGCTAGCAGCTTAAAGGTCGGCGGCTCCGAGGCCCAGTACTTC
>.|few|TRBJ2-7|TRBV28
CASSSYLEGRSYEQYF
TGTGCCAGCAGTTCCTACCTCGAGGGGCGCTCCTACGAGCAGTACTTC
>.|few|TRBJ2-1|TRBV7-8
CASSPPEGEQFF
TGTGCCAGCAGCCCCCCGGAGGGTGAGCAGTTCTTC
>.|.|TRBJ1-1|TRBV6-6
CASSNLNRAGAFF
TGTGCCAGCAGTAACCTAAACAGGGCCGGAGCTTTCTTT
>.|once|TRBJ1-1|TRBV15
CATSRGDGRVNTEAFF
TGTGCCACCAGCAGAGGTGATGGCAGGGTGAACACTGAAGCTTTCTTT
>.|few|TRBJ2-7|TRBV6-5
CASSYSLGVQYF
TGTGCCAGCAGTTACTCATTAGGTGTGCAGTACTTC
>TRBD2|few|TRBJ2-1|TRBV20-1
CSANVPSGSRFHEQFF
TGCAGTGCTAATGTCCCTAGCGGGAGCCGTTTTCATGAGCAGTTCTTC
>.|few|TRBJ2-2|TRBV25-1
CASSEWPSRETGELFF
TGTGCCAGCAGTGAGTGGCCTTCTCGAGAAACCGGGGAGCTGTTTTTT
>.|many|TRBJ2-1|TRBV5-5
CASSFRVWDNEQFF
TGTGCCAGCAGCTTCAGGGTCTGGGACAATGAGCAGTTCTTC
>.|.|TRBJ1-2|TRBV12-3/TRBV12-4
CASSHGEAYGYTF
TGTGCCAGCAGTCACGGGGAGGCTTATGGCTACACCTTC
>TRBD1|few|TRBJ1-1|TRBV5-5
CASSQDRNSWRAFF
TGTGCCAGCAGCCAGGACAGGAACAGTTGGAGGGCTTTCTTT
>.|few|TRBJ2-4|TRBV20-1
CSARIGGRPDGYF
TGCAGTGCTAGAATCGGGGGGCGCCCGGATGGGTACTTC
>.|few|TRBJ2-2|TRBV24-1
CATSDLSRPGELFF
TGTGCCACCAGTGACCTTTCCCGCCCCGGGGAGCTGTTTTTT
>TRBD1|once|TRBJ2-5|TRBV4-1
CASSQVNRGLETQYF
TGCGCCAGCAGCCAAGTAAACAGGGGGTTGGAGACCCAGTACTTC
>.|few|TRBJ2-7|TRBV30
CAWSVRVPYEQYF
TGTGCCTGGAGTGTAAGGGTTCCCTACGAGCAGTACTTC
>.|few|TRBJ1-1|TRBV29-1
CSAADRSAAAFF
TGCAGCGCAGCGGACAGATCTGCAGCAGCTTTCTTT